This T cell receptor (beta chain) was identified during a study of blood T cell repertoires in COVID-19. The study assigned cohorts using participant-reported clinical history. Germline assignment: CDR1 ENHRY and CDR2 SYGVKD. This CDR3 contains 15 residues. J gave up 6 bases and V 6 bases, and 5 bases lay outside the gene matches. Profiling relied on immunoSEQ multiplex PCR, and the TCRdb table lists in-frame clones only, not all of them. The sample holds 150,000 to 200,000 clones, under 90% seen once. This receptor was obtained from a woman in her forties or fifties who had recovered from COVID-19. The V call is TRBV10-3, the J call TRBJ2-1; 13 nucleotides line up with TRBD2. Sequenced sample: PBMCs or T cells enriched from blood (not recorded which). As DNA, the CDR3 is TGTGCCATCAGCATAACTAGCGGGAGGGCCAATGAGCAGTTCTTC. This sequence encodes CAISITSGRANEQFF.